This entry is about one T cell receptor beta chain. V was shortened by 0 bases and J by 4 bases, with 13 bases between the two germline ends. CDR1 and CDR2 (germline): SGHTA, FQGNSA. CDR3 length equals 15 residues. Cells were sorted from thawed PBMC rested overnight and stained with GMM-loaded CD1B tetramer, viability dye and anti-CD3. C32 glucose monomycolate from Rhodococcus equi was loaded onto the CD1B tetramers. Tetramer-negative cells, around 100,000 per donor, were also sorted. The sample comes from a study of T cells in tuberculosis. Study-wide background: Sequenced TCRs come from CD1B-GMM tetramer-binding T cells. Study-wide results and limits: The stringent gate may have excluded weak CD1B-GMM tetramer binders.

Here immunoSEQ multiplex PCR was the method, and the copy in TCRdb shows in-frame clones only, minus some. Counted here are about 88,000 clones, roughly 93% occurring once; the ten biggest clones make up less than 2.5%. J is TRBJ2-7 and V is TRBV7-2; tentatively, D is TRBD2 (6 bases). The TCR comes from an adult woman with latent tuberculosis. Sequenced material: CD1b-GMM tetramer-negative cells sorted from PBMCs. DNA of the CDR3: TGTGCCAGCAGCTTAGCGCCGGGACTCCAATACGAGCAGTACGTC. Its protein is CASSLAPGLQYEQYV.